These 2 T cell receptor beta chains originate from one sample sequenced in a study of T-cell reconstitution after alpha-beta-depleted transplantation in children. Construction of the TCRbeta library involved unique molecular identifiers. TCRdb reprocessed the PCR reads with MiXCR, giving one entry per CDR3 protein. The table lists over 150,000 distinct CDR3 sequences, roughly 6.6% of them singletons. The sequenced sample was PBMCs, obtained before TCRalphabeta/CD19-depleted stem cell transplant. These receptors all stem from a boy younger than 10 with acute lymphoblastic leukemia, due to receive a stem cell transplant.

This clonotype was counted at least ten times. The chain employs TRBV7-9 and TRBJ2-1, with D possibly TRBD2 on 6 matching bases. CDR3 length: 14 amino acids. The V gene's germline CDR1 is SEHNR and CDR2 FQNEAQ (reference sequence). Trimming took off 5 bases at V and 6 bases at J, with 14 bases between the two ends. The DNA for the CDR3 is TGTGCCAGCAGCCCCCCGCTAGCGCCCAATGAGCAGTTCTTC. Protein: CASSPPLAPNEQFF.

This clonotype was detected ten times or more. The chain is built from TRBV29-1 and TRBJ2-3, with a weak D call TRBD2 (6 bases). V shed 1 base and J shed 2 bases, with 16 bases lying between them. Germline V gene lookup returns CDR1 SQVTM and CDR2 ANQGSEA. There are 16 residues in the CDR3. The CDR3 is CSVEVLARRYTDTQYF. In DNA, the CDR3 is TGCAGCGTTGAAGTCCTAGCGAGACGTTACACAGATACGCAGTATTTT.